The present TCR beta chain was sequenced within a study of shared clonotypes between healthy human individuals. Trimming took 6 bases from V and 1 from J; bases not matched to a gene: 2. From germline, CDR1 is SNHLY and CDR2 FYNNEI. The CDR3 has 13 amino acids. Some clones are missing from TCRdb's copy, which holds only in-frame ones; the method was immunoSEQ multiplex PCR. There are just under 350,000 clones in the sample; roughly 80% occur only once, and about 10% lies in the top ten. The chain employs TRBV2 and TRBJ1-1; 7 bases are shared with TRBD1. The clonotype was recovered from a man aged 25 to 40 in good health. The sample consisted of memory CD4+ T cells sorted from blood. Subset specified: CD45RA-negative fraction. The CDR3 here is CASRGQPNTEAFF. The CDR3, as DNA: TGTGCCAGCAGGGGACAGCCGAACACTGAAGCTTTCTTT.